These T cell receptor beta chains were read from a single sample in a study of glioma-infiltrating T cells after dendritic cell vaccination. Generated by immunoSEQ multiplex PCR, the TCRdb table keeps only in-frame clones and is missing some. Of about 24,000 clones in the sample, 89% were seen once. The input for sequencing was blood, taken after dendritic cell vaccination. The origin of the receptors is a human donor with glioblastoma. The CDR3 runs from the conserved cysteine through the conserved F or W. Each record gives: J gene, V gene, clone size, D gene, CDR3 protein, CDR3 DNA. A D gene is named only where the DNA matches it firmly. Where a row states a size, it is once, few, many or the class of an expanded clone; other rows omit it.

>TRBJ1-2|TRBV5-6|NA|NA
CASSLARPIYGYTF
TGTGCCAGCAGCTTGGCCAGGCCCATCTATGGCTACACCTTC
>TRBJ2-3|TRBV7-2|NA|NA
CASSPGVGNTQYF
TGTGCCAGCAGCCCGGGAGTGGGTAATACGCAGTATTTT
>TRBJ2-1|TRBV19|NA|NA
CASSISVNEQFF
TGTGCCAGTAGTATTTCTGTTAATGAGCAGTTCTTC
>TRBJ1-1|TRBV21-1|NA|NA
CASYHAAGDQNTEAFF
TGTGCCAGCTATCATGCCGCAGGGGACCAGAACACTGAAGCTTTCTTT
>TRBJ2-7|TRBV7-2|NA|NA
CASSLAPTSQSYEQYF
TGTGCCAGCAGCTTAGCTCCTACTAGCCAATCCTACGAGCAGTACTTC
>TRBJ1-2|TRBV5-1|NA|TRBD1
CASSPTGDGYTF
TGCGCCAGCAGCCCGACAGGGGATGGCTACACCTTC
>TRBJ1-2|TRBV20-1|once|NA
CSASLYGYTF
TGCAGTGCTAGCCTCTATGGCTACACCTTC
>TRBJ2-7|TRBV6-6|NA|NA
CASRGSGYEQYF
TGTGCCAGCAGGGGAAGCGGGTACGAGCAGTACTTC
>TRBJ1-2|TRBV6-5|NA|NA
CASSYSRGAIYGYTF
TGTGCCAGCAGTTACTCTCGTGGGGCTATCTATGGCTACACCTTC
>TRBJ2-3|TRBV30|NA|TRBD2
CAWSSSGGATDTQYF
TGTGCCTGGAGTTCTAGCGGGGGGGCCACAGATACGCAGTATTTT
>TRBJ2-7|TRBV2|NA|NA
CASTGSAHEQYF
TGTGCCAGCACTGGCAGCGCCCACGAGCAGTACTTC
>TRBJ2-1|TRBV27|NA|TRBD2
CASSLSGGSMFQFF
TGTGCCAGCAGTTTAAGCGGGGGGTCAATGTTCCAGTTCTTC
>TRBJ1-6|TRBV6-1|NA|NA
CASRGGVGSNSPLHF
TGTGCCAGCAGGGGGGGAGTAGGGAGTAATTCACCCCTCCACTTT
>TRBJ1-4|TRBV5-4|NA|TRBD1
CASSSGQVNEKLFF
TGTGCCAGCAGCTCGGGACAGGTTAATGAAAAACTGTTTTTT
>TRBJ1-3|TRBV7-9|NA|NA
CASSSQTASSGNTIYF
TGTGCCAGCAGCTCACAGACAGCTTCCTCTGGAAACACCATATATTTT
>TRBJ2-1|TRBV5-1|NA|NA
CASSRGGDYNEQFF
TGCGCCAGCAGCCGTGGGGGCGATTACAATGAGCAGTTCTTC
>TRBJ1-4|TRBV18|NA|NA
CASSPSTVEKLFF
TGTGCCAGCTCCCCGAGCACGGTTGAAAAACTGTTTTTT
>TRBJ1-6|TRBV11-2|NA|TRBD1
CASSRTGYNSPLHF
TGTGCCAGCAGCCGGACAGGCTATAATTCCCCCCTCCACTTT
>TRBJ2-1|TRBV25-1|NA|TRBD1
CASTRTGGGEQFF
TGTGCCAGCACCCGGACAGGGGGCGGGGAGCAGTTCTTC
>TRBJ1-4|TRBV18|once|NA
CASSPQQAVEEKLFF
TGTGCCAGCTCACCCCAACAGGCGGTAGAGGAAAAACTGTTTTTT
>TRBJ2-5|TRBV19|once|NA
CASRGGETQYF
TGTGCCAGTAGGGGGGGAGAGACCCAGTACTTC
>TRBJ1-3|TRBV6-5|NA|TRBD1
CASSYSPGQGGNTIYF
TGTGCCAGCAGTTACTCCCCGGGACAGGGGGGAAACACCATATATTTT
>TRBJ2-3|TRBV6-6|NA|NA
CASTSGRTVWTDTQYF
TGTGCCAGCACCTCGGGGAGGACCGTTTGGACAGATACGCAGTATTTT
>TRBJ2-7|TRBV2|NA|NA
CASSSNGGPEQYF
TGTGCCAGCAGTAGCAACGGGGGACCCGAGCAGTACTTC
>TRBJ1-4|TRBV4-1|NA|NA
CASSQGVTGGNEKLFF
TGCGCCAGCAGCCAAGGGGTGACAGGAGGTAATGAAAAACTGTTTTTT
>TRBJ2-3|TRBV5-1|NA|TRBD2
CASNPGTSGSRTDTQYF
TGCGCCAGCAACCCCGGGACTAGCGGTTCCCGCACAGATACGCAGTATTTT
>TRBJ2-7|TRBV7-9|once|NA
CASSRLDYEQYF
TGTGCCAGCAGCCGGCTAGACTACGAGCAGTACTTC
>TRBJ2-2|TRBV5-1|once|TRBD2
CASSFSGTSNGELFF
TGCGCCAGCAGCTTTTCCGGGACTAGCAACGGGGAGCTGTTTTTT
>TRBJ1-6|TRBV6-4|NA|TRBD1
CARPPGQRDNSPLHF
TGTGCCAGACCGCCGGGACAGAGAGATAATTCCCCCCTCCACTTT
>TRBJ2-7|TRBV6-6|NA|NA
CASSYSGTAEQYF
TGTGCCAGCAGTTACTCGGGTACAGCCGAGCAGTACTTC
>TRBJ2-3|TRBV5-1|NA|TRBD2
CASSFSGGVGDTQYF
TGCGCCAGCAGTTTTAGCGGGGGGGTTGGAGATACGCAGTATTTT
>TRBJ2-1|TRBV29-1|NA|NA
CSVVSGTFEQFF
TGCAGCGTTGTATCTGGTACTTTTGAGCAGTTCTTC